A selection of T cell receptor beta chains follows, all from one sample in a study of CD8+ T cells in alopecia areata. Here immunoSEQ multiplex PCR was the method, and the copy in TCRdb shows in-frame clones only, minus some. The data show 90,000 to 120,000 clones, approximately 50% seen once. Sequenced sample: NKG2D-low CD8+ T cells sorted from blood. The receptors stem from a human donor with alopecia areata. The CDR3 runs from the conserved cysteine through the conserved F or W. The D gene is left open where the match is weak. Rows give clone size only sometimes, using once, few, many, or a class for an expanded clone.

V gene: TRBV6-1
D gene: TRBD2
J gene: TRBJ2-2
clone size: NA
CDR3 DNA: TGTGCCAGCGAGCGGGGGGCGGACACCGGGGAGCTGTTTTTT
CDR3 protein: CASERGADTGELFF

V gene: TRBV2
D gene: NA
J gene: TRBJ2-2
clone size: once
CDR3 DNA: TGTGCCAGCAACCAGGGCACCGGGGAGCTGTTTTTT
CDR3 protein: CASNQGTGELFF

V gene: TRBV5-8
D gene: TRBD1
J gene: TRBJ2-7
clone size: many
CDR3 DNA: TGTGCCAGCAGCTGGACAGGGTCAACCTACGAGCAGTACTTC
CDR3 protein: CASSWTGSTYEQYF

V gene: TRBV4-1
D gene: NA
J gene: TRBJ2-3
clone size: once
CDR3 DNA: TGCGCCAGCAGCCAAGATCAGGACGGGATGGCCCCCACAGATACGCAGTATTTT
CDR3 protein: CASSQDQDGMAPTDTQYF

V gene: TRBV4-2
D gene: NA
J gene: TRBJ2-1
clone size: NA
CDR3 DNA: TGTGCCAGCAGCCAAGCGGGAGATCCTAATGAGCAGTTCTTC
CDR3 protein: CASSQAGDPNEQFF

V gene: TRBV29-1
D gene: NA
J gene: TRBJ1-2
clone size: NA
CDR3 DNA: TGCAGCGTTGAAGACTTGTCCGATTATAACTATGGCTACACCTTC
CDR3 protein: CSVEDLSDYNYGYTF

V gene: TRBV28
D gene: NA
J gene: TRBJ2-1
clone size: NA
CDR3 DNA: TGTGCCAGCAGTTTCCCCGGTGAGCAGTTCTTC
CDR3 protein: CASSFPGEQFF

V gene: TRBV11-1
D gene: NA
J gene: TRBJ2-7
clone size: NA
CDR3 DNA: TGTGCCAGCAGCTTGGCGAGGGGCGAGCAGTACTTC
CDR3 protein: CASSLARGEQYF

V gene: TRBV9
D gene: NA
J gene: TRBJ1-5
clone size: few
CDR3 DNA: TGTGCCAGCAGCGCTTATAGCAATCAGCCCCAGCATTTT
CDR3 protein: CASSAYSNQPQHF

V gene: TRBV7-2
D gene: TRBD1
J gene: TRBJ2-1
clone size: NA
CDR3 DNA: TGTGCCAGCAGCCACAGGGGGCGGGGGTACTACAATGAGCAGTTCTTC
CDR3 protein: CASSHRGRGYYNEQFF

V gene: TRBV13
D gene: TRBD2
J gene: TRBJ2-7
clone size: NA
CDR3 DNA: TGTGCCAGCAGTGGCGGGAGGGCTGACGAGCAGTACTTC
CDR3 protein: CASSGGRADEQYF

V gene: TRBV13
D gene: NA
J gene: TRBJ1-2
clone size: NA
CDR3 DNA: TGTGCCAGCAGCTTAATTGGGGTTGGCTATGGCTACACCTTC
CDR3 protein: CASSLIGVGYGYTF

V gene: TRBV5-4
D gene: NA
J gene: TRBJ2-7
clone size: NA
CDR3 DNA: TGTGCCAGCAGCTTGGTACCCGGGATGAGTTACGAGCAGTACTTC
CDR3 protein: CASSLVPGMSYEQYF

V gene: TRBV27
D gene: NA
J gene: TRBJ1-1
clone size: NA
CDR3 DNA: TGTGCCAGCAGTTTAAGGGGCTCAGGGGACTTCGCTTTCTTT
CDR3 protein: CASSLRGSGDFAFF

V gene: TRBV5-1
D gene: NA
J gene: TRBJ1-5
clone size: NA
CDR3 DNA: TGCGCCAGCAGCCGAGGGTTTGTGGGCAGCCAGCATTTT
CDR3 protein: CASSRGFVGSQHF

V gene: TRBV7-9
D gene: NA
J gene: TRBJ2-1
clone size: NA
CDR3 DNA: TGTGCCAGCAGCTCCAATGAGCAGTTCTTC
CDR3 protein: CASSSNEQFF

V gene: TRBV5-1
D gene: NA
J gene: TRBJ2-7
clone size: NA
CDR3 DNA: TGCGCCAGCAGCTTGTACGGGGACGAGCAGTACTTC
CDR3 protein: CASSLYGDEQYF

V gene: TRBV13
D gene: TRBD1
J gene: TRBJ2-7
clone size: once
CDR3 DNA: TGTGCCAGCAGCTCCAGGCGTGAACAGGGGTCCTACGAGCAGTACTTC
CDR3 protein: CASSSRREQGSYEQYF

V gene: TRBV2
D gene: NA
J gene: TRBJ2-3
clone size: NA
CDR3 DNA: TGTGCCAGCAGTGAAGTTGGGCCACGGGATACGCAGTATTTT
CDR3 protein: CASSEVGPRDTQYF

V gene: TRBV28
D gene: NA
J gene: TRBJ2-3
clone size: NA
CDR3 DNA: TGTGCCAGCAGTTTAGAAGGAGGGAACACAGATACGCAGTATTTT
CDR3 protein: CASSLEGGNTDTQYF